The rows below give T cell receptor beta chains drawn from one sample of a study of blood T cell repertoires in COVID-19. The table came from immunoSEQ multiplex PCR; TCRdb's copy has only in-frame clones and leaves some out. This table has about 150,000 clones, roughly 74% appearing once. Sequencing used peripheral blood. The receptors originated from a woman of 80 years or more with acute or convalescent COVID-19. The conserved cysteine and the conserved F or W are not part of the CDR3 here.

TRBJ1-1 TRBV6-1 ASSQGWGRGYTEAF
TRBJ1-2 TRBV30 AWGTGLSYGYT
TRBJ2-7 TRBV19 ASLATGSEEQY
TRBJ2-7 TRBV30 AWSVGSSYEQY
TRBJ1-1 TRBV5-1 ASSSVAGSTEAF
TRBJ2-1 TRBV12-3/TRBV12-4 ASSFRYNEQF
TRBJ2-2 TRBV7-2 ASSYGGAVAGELF
TRBJ2-3 TRBV21-1 ASTWHREGRTDTQY
TRBJ2-7 TRBV30 AWSGARGYEQY
TRBJ2-2 TRBV24-1 ATTDRGLTGELF
TRBJ1-6 TRBV6-5 ASVGQFNSPLH
TRBJ2-3 TRBV5-1 ASSPGQGLDTQY
TRBJ2-1 TRBV29-1 SVEDFRETSGSYNEQF
TRBJ1-2 TRBV29-1 SVTTRDSNYGYT
TRBJ2-6 TRBV9 ASSLVGGGTGANVLT
TRBJ1-1 TRBV28 ASKTGNTEAF
TRBJ2-1 TRBV19 ASSTYSGGVNNEQF
TRBJ2-5 TRBV9 ASSVGAHGTVEGETQY
TRBJ2-3 TRBV29-1 SGGLAGGSRSTDTQY
TRBJ1-5 TRBV7-8 ASSLGQGYNQPQH
TRBJ2-2 TRBV5-5 ASRFGGASTGELF
TRBJ2-7 TRBV5-1 ASSSVTGVIYEQY
TRBJ1-5 TRBV1 TSSQDGIYSNQPQH
TRBJ1-4 TRBV28 ASSFGGDFGKLF
TRBJ1-2 TRBV7-8 ASSLVGTGFQFYGYT
TRBJ1-5 TRBV6-6 ASSPYSPGQPQH
TRBJ2-3 TRBV7-9 ASSFHSGRSDTQY
TRBJ1-2 TRBV27 ASSIQPFYGYT
TRBJ1-5 TRBV18 ASSRRMTGSYQPQH
TRBJ2-1 TRBV3-1/TRBV3-2 ASSLGGHNEQF
TRBJ2-1 TRBV5-1 ASSLGGRSPYNEQF
TRBJ2-3 TRBV10-3 AISVLAGSTDTQY
TRBJ1-1 TRBV6-2/TRBV6-3 ASSPRRQGGNTEAF
TRBJ1-4 TRBV3-1/TRBV3-2 ASSRLRNEKLF
TRBJ2-7 TRBV6-6 ASSNRGTNEQY
TRBJ1-4 TRBV5-4 ASSRGGQGPNEKLF
TRBJ2-2 TRBV24-1 ATSLNTGELF
TRBJ1-2 TRBV28 ASSPPGTGYNYGYT
TRBJ2-3 TRBV3-1/TRBV3-2 ASSSGGTDTQY
TRBJ2-7 TRBV5-6 ASSLRTSGASYEQY
TRBJ2-5 TRBV6-6 ASCVAGETQY
TRBJ1-2 TRBV5-4 ASSLGAGQGARGYT
TRBJ1-1 TRBV5-1 ASSLAFGGGQAEAF
TRBJ2-2 TRBV7-2 ASSLRSAHRTGELF
TRBJ1-6 TRBV14 ASTPLGQGDSYNSPLH
TRBJ2-7 TRBV18 ASSPVRQGLSYEQY
TRBJ2-5 TRBV7-2 ASSLALGTGVETQY
TRBJ1-4 TRBV11-2 ASSFGSGLGREKLF
TRBJ1-1 TRBV11-2 ASSLAPGGVRTEAF
TRBJ1-2 TRBV28 ASSPNSRANYGYT
TRBJ2-5 TRBV5-1 ASSGEASLETQY
TRBJ1-5 TRBV7-2 ASSLRQGAQPQH